Detailed here is one TCR beta chain. It has no known antigen specificity. There are no base qualities to consult, and no much larger clone falls within one base. Collaborating institutions collected whole blood in K2EDTA tubes following their own protocols. For TCRbeta analysis, collaborators shipped samples as frozen whole blood, isolated PBMCs, or DNA extracted from either of those sample types. These data come from a study of blood T cell repertoires in COVID-19 (dated by TCRdb to the early 2020s). For context, the study as a whole: Samples covering the acute and convalescent phases of COVID-19 were provided by collaborators in the United States, Italy and Spain. The prospective study material was composed of cDNA or gDNA derived from T cells, B-cell-depleted T cells, or PBMCs. Deeply sampled blood TCRbeta repertoires from subjects exposed to, actively infected with, or recovered from COVID-19 were included in the dataset. The repertoires were released in a freely available public database meant as a resource for research on the immune response to SARS-CoV-2. Samples were obtained from the ongoing ImmuneRACE study (first 160 participants) and from 1,200 or so subjects provided by 6 global collaborators. A de-identified subject ID, COVID-19 status, age in years and sex were almost always included in the sample metadata. Where available, HLA class I and class II types were taken from metadata supplied by the sample provider and were not determined by assay-based typing. The full study reports these points: The quantity of clinical and demographic metadata differed by source and by participant and was supplied without curation.

TCRbeta CDR3 regions were amplified from genomic DNA using the immunoSEQ Assay, a bias-controlled multiplex PCR. The source study handled its data this way. Within the assay, amplification of reference gene primers was used to estimate how many nucleated cells each sample contained. Sequence reads were collapsed and filtered to measure the absolute abundance of every unique TCRbeta CDR3 rearrangement. Productive Simpson clonality was computed per sample as the square root of Simpson's diversity index over productive rearrangements. The immuneACCESS repertoire file appears here via TCRdb, limited to in-frame rearrangements. These files lack a portion of the clones; in checked studies, under half of the deficit traces to unresolved V genes, and the cause of the others is not known. The V and J calls and clone size come from that table; D and trimming were worked out from the DNA. In this sample the table shows around 87,000 clones, about nine tenths of which occur a single time. The top ten hold about 1.5% of the sample.

Spanning cysteine to phenylalanine, the CDR3 consists of 15 amino acids. Of all the DNA, just the CDR3 is kept, 45 bases in frame from base 1. Trimming takes 7 bases from V and 1 base from J, and the germline ends sit 16 bases apart. The germline V gene encodes CDR1 MGHDK and CDR2 SYGVNS. This receptor was taken from a human donor with active COVID-19. The donor label of this sample is uncertain. The sequenced sample consisted of peripheral blood. The sequence joins TRBV25-1 to TRBJ1-1; the D segment cannot be called with confidence. The DNA sequence is TGTGCCAGCACTTTCGGTACTACCTGGAACACTGAAGCTTTCTTT. Its protein reads: CASTFGTTWNTEAFF.